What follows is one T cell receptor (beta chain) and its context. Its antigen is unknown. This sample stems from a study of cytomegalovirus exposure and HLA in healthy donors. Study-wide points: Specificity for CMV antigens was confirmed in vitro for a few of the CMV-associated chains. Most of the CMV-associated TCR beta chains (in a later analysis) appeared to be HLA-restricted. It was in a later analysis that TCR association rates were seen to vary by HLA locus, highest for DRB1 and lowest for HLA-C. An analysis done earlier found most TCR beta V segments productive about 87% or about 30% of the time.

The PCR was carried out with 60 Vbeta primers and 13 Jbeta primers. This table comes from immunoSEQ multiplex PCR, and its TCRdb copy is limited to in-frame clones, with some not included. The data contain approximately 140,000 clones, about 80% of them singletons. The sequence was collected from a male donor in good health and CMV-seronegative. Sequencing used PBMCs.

The CDR3 spells CASSLTGVDTEAFF. DNA of the CDR3: TGTGCCAGCAGCCTTACAGGGGTGGACACTGAAGCTTTCTTT. This chain connects TRBV5-4 to TRBJ1-1; TRBD1 aligns across 7 bases. Germline assignment: CDR1 SGHNT and CDR2 YYREEE (reference sequence). The CDR3 is 14 residues long. V shed 4 bases and J 3 bases; nucleotides not matched to a gene: 6.